The present T cell receptor beta chain was sequenced within a study of blood T cell repertoires in COVID-19. Overall study context: The cDNA or gDNA used as material had been derived from T cells, B-cell-depleted T cells, or PBMCs.

Everyone who took part was about 18 to 90 years old, and they came from about two dozen US areas. This clone showed up just once. How the authors handled the data: It was from reference gene primer amplification that nucleated cell counts were estimated. TCRdb keeps only in-frame clones here, not all; method: immunoSEQ multiplex PCR. The V and J calls and clone size are taken from that table; D and trimming were inferred from the DNA. The sample lists 250,000 or so clones, about 85% seen once, with 10% to 14% in the top ten. The sequencing input was PBMCs or T cells enriched from blood (not recorded which). The TCR was taken from a man under 40 who had recovered from COVID-19.

CDR3 in amino acids: CASSSRSGQETQYF. CDR3 bases: TGTGCCAGCAGCTCGCGGAGCGGGCAAGAGACCCAGTACTTC. The chain employs TRBV11-2 and TRBJ2-5; D may be TRBD2 (6 bases). CDR1 and CDR2 (germline): SGHAT, FQNNGV. Trimming left V 4 bases short and J 2 bases short, with 11 bases between. This CDR3 contains 14 residues.